This is a list of T cell receptor beta chains from one sample in a study of T cell responses to AZD1222 COVID-19 vaccine. The method was immunoSEQ multiplex PCR; TCRdb's version includes in-frame clones alone and lacks a portion of them. The sample has about 130,000 clones; around 90% are singletons. This specimen was peripheral blood, taken on day 0 of AZD1222 vaccination. The receptor set was obtained from an adult in good health. Both conserved end residues are part of each CDR3. A D gene is named only where the DNA matches it firmly. Where a row states a size, it is once, few, many or the class of an expanded clone; other rows omit it.

D | size | J | V | CDR3 | DNA
TRBD1 | few | TRBJ1-2 | TRBV6-1 | CASSEGFRGVNYGYTF | TGTGCCAGCAGTGAAGGGTTCAGGGGGGTTAACTATGGCTACACCTTC
TRBD1 | few | TRBJ2-6 | TRBV7-6 | CASSSSGQGGHSGANVLTF | TGTGCCAGCAGCTCATCAGGACAGGGTGGTCACTCTGGGGCCAACGTCCTGACTTTC
NA | NA | TRBJ1-1 | TRBV5-1 | CASSVQENTEAFF | TGCGCCAGCAGCGTTCAAGAGAACACTGAAGCTTTCTTT
NA | once | TRBJ1-2 | TRBV11-2 | CASSSLYVADYGYTF | TGTGCCAGCAGCTCCTTATATGTGGCCGACTATGGCTACACCTTC
NA | NA | TRBJ1-1 | TRBV11-1 | CASAQGLNTEAFF | TGTGCCAGCGCTCAAGGGCTGAACACTGAAGCTTTCTTT
NA | NA | TRBJ2-7 | TRBV5-5 | CASSLAGGWTYEQYF | TGTGCCAGCAGCTTGGCCGGAGGTTGGACCTACGAGCAGTACTTC
NA | NA | TRBJ1-2 | TRBV7-9 | CASSLGRSNYGYTF | TGTGCCAGCAGCTTAGGACGGTCGAACTATGGCTACACCTTC
NA | NA | TRBJ2-4 | TRBV15 | CATSRDLSPSENIQYF | TGTGCCACCAGCAGAGATTTGAGCCCCTCAGAAAACATTCAGTACTTC
NA | NA | TRBJ1-4 | TRBV5-1 | CASSLEGVNEKLFF | TGCGCCAGCAGCTTGGAAGGAGTTAATGAAAAACTGTTTTTT
NA | NA | TRBJ1-3 | TRBV29-1 | CSVLGTLPGNTIYF | TGCAGCGTCCTTGGAACTCTCCCTGGAAACACCATATATTTT
NA | few | TRBJ1-1 | TRBV29-1 | CSGGRGGETEAFF | TGCAGCGGGGGGAGGGGAGGAGAAACTGAAGCTTTCTTT
NA | NA | TRBJ1-4 | TRBV2 | CASRLTPATNEKLFF | TGTGCCAGCAGGCTAACCCCTGCAACTAATGAAAAACTGTTTTTT
TRBD1 | NA | TRBJ2-7 | TRBV11-3 | CASSLGQGAYEQYF | TGTGCCAGCAGCTTAGGACAGGGAGCCTACGAGCAGTACTTC
NA | NA | TRBJ1-6 | TRBV27 | CASSPAGYSPLHF | TGTGCCAGCAGCCCCGCCGGTTATTCACCCCTCCACTTT
NA | once | TRBJ1-2 | TRBV3-1/TRBV3-2 | CASKRTGVRNNYGYTF | TGTGCCAGCAAACGGACCGGGGTCAGGAATAACTATGGCTACACCTTC
NA | few | TRBJ1-1 | TRBV18 | CASSQDSNTEAFF | TGTGCCAGCTCGCAAGACTCGAACACTGAAGCTTTCTTT
NA | NA | TRBJ2-5 | TRBV14 | CASSPGGRGVRETQYF | TGTGCCAGCAGCCCAGGAGGGAGAGGGGTAAGGGAGACCCAGTACTTC
NA | NA | TRBJ2-5 | TRBV2 | CASNPGGVGETQYF | TGTGCCAGCAACCCCGGCGGGGTCGGCGAGACCCAGTACTTC
NA | NA | TRBJ1-3 | TRBV2 | CASQSSGNTIYF | TGTGCCAGCCAAAGCTCTGGAAACACCATATATTTT
NA | NA | TRBJ1-6 | TRBV11-2 | CAGGPNVNSPLHF | TGTGCCGGGGGGCCCAACGTCAATTCACCCCTCCACTTT
NA | NA | TRBJ1-2 | TRBV14 | CASSQDGGDWTLYGYTF | TGTGCCAGCAGCCAAGATGGCGGGGATTGGACCCTCTATGGCTACACCTTC
NA | NA | TRBJ1-1 | TRBV7-9 | CASSPVRDMNTEAFF | TGTGCCAGCAGCCCAGTACGGGACATGAACACTGAAGCTTTCTTT
TRBD1 | NA | TRBJ1-6 | TRBV18 | CASSPQRTGDYNSPLHF | TGTGCCAGCTCACCCCAGAGGACAGGGGACTATAATTCACCCCTCCACTTT
NA | NA | TRBJ2-7 | TRBV5-6 | CASSPGGRHEQYF | TGTGCCAGCAGTCCCGGGGGCCGGCACGAGCAGTACTTC
NA | NA | TRBJ1-5 | TRBV28 | CASSLLGSQSNQPQHF | TGTGCCAGCAGTTTATTAGGGTCCCAGAGCAATCAGCCCCAGCATTTT
TRBD1 | NA | TRBJ2-7 | TRBV5-5 | CASSPGQLSYEQYF | TGTGCCAGCAGCCCGGGACAGCTTTCCTACGAGCAGTACTTC
NA | NA | TRBJ1-2 | TRBV7-9 | CASSQPSLVAYGYTF | TGTGCCAGCAGCCAACCCTCACTTGTAGCTTATGGCTACACCTTC
NA | NA | TRBJ1-2 | TRBV13 | CASSLGATLYGYTF | TGTGCCAGCAGCTTAGGCGCGACACTGTATGGCTACACCTTC
NA | NA | TRBJ1-5 | TRBV19 | CASSWTEDQPQHF | TGTGCCAGTAGCTGGACAGAAGATCAGCCCCAGCATTTT
NA | NA | TRBJ2-3 | TRBV28 | CASSREIGGTQYF | TGTGCCAGCAGTCGGGAAATCGGTGGTACGCAGTATTTT
TRBD1 | once | TRBJ2-7 | TRBV19 | CASSEGTGGSYEQYF | TGTGCCAGTAGCGAAGGGACAGGGGGCTCCTACGAGCAGTACTTC
TRBD1 | NA | TRBJ1-2 | TRBV19 | CASSGQAVRYGYTF | TGTGCCAGTAGCGGACAGGCGGTTAGGTATGGCTACACCTTC
NA | NA | TRBJ1-2 | TRBV2 | CASSEGGYGYTF | TGTGCCAGCAGTGAAGGGGGCTATGGCTACACCTTC
NA | few | TRBJ1-1 | TRBV2 | CASTLRAEAFF | TGTGCCAGCACCTTGAGGGCAGAAGCTTTCTTT
NA | once | TRBJ2-2 | TRBV7-9 | CASSQQGNTGELFF | TGTGCCAGCAGTCAACAGGGGAACACCGGGGAGCTGTTTTTT
NA | NA | TRBJ2-3 | TRBV6-5 | CASSYGAGRTDTQYF | TGTGCCAGCAGTTACGGGGCGGGGAGGACAGATACGCAGTATTTT
NA | NA | TRBJ2-7 | TRBV2 | CASSDPVSSYEQYF | TGTGCCAGCAGTGATCCGGTCAGCTCCTACGAGCAGTACTTC
NA | once | TRBJ1-2 | TRBV5-1 | CASSGRGRDGYTF | TGCGCCAGCAGCGGCCGGGGTAGGGATGGCTACACCTTC
TRBD2 | NA | TRBJ2-1 | TRBV20-1 | CSASLRLAVYNEQFF | TGCAGTGCTAGTTTAAGACTAGCGGTCTACAATGAGCAGTTCTTC
NA | NA | TRBJ2-1 | TRBV6-4 | CASSDSRGRPYNEQFF | TGTGCCAGCAGTGACTCTCGGGGGCGACCCTACAATGAGCAGTTCTTC
TRBD1 | NA | TRBJ1-1 | TRBV19 | CASGTQGGGTEAFF | TGTGCCAGTGGAACACAGGGGGGAGGCACTGAAGCTTTCTTT
TRBD1 | NA | TRBJ2-1 | TRBV10-3 | CASGQGGNEQFF | TGTGCCAGTGGACAGGGAGGCAATGAGCAGTTCTTC
TRBD1 | NA | TRBJ2-5 | TRBV5-1 | CASSPGDRYQETQYF | TGCGCCAGCAGCCCTGGGGACAGGTACCAAGAGACCCAGTACTTC
NA | NA | TRBJ1-1 | TRBV6-5 | CATQRAQGITEAFF | TGTGCCACCCAGCGGGCGCAGGGAATCACTGAAGCTTTCTTT
NA | NA | TRBJ1-1 | TRBV19 | CASNGAGRGNTEAFF | TGTGCCAGTAACGGAGCAGGGAGAGGGAACACTGAAGCTTTCTTT
NA | NA | TRBJ1-6 | TRBV18 | CASSPRQASPLHF | TGTGCCAGCTCACCACGACAGGCTTCACCCCTCCACTTT